What follows are 2 T cell receptor beta chains derived from one specimen sequenced in a study of blood T cell repertoires in COVID-19. Some clones are missing from TCRdb's copy, which holds only in-frame ones; the method was immunoSEQ multiplex PCR. The top ten hold approximately 16% of the sample, which has about 130,000 clones, just under 85% seen once. Sequencing was performed on peripheral blood. These receptors all stem from a woman between 50 and 59 years old with acute or convalescent COVID-19.

Comments on this clone: This sample also contains other DNA sequences that code for the same CDR3. The genes are TRBV19 and TRBJ1-1; maybe TRBD1 (5 bases). Germline CDR1 LNHDA, CDR2 SQIVND (reference sequence). The CDR3 covers 14 residues. Deletions cut 2 bases from V and 4 bases from J, with 11 bases between. In nucleotides, the CDR3 is TGTGCCAGTAGTATATCCAGGGTGGTCACTGAAGCTTTCTTT. Its translation: CASSISRVVTEAFF.

The chain uses TRBV5-1 and TRBJ2-1; possibly TRBD2 for D (5 bases). This CDR3 is 17 amino acids long. Trimming cost V 5 bases and J 8 bases, with 26 bases left between them. Germline values: CDR1 SGHRS, CDR2 YFSETQ. CDR3 region: CASRYWELQRVDDEQFF. In nucleotides, the CDR3 is TGCGCCAGCAGATATTGGGAACTACAGAGGGTCGATGATGAGCAGTTCTTC.